This entry is about one TCR beta chain. V was clipped by 5 bases and J by 4 bases; unmatched bases: 7. Germline-derived CDR1 and CDR2 are SGHAT and FQNNGV. There are 15 residues in the CDR3. Source study methods: The authors estimated nucleated cell counts from reference gene primer amplification. Repertoires were generated with immunoSEQ multiplex PCR, while TCRdb's copy carries only in-frame clones and drops some. V and J calls and clone size come straight from that table; D and trimming were deduced from the DNA. The table records 130,000 or so clones, about 88% of them present only once. The sample originates from a study of blood T cell repertoires in COVID-19. For the study at large: The origin of the acute and convalescent COVID-19 samples was the United States, Italy and Spain. In each case, the material was cDNA or gDNA derived from T cells, B-cell-depleted T cells, or PBMCs.

Sample: peripheral blood. The chain uses TRBV11-2 and TRBJ1-3, with 8 bases that match TRBD1. The receptor was derived from a woman older than 75 with acute or convalescent COVID-19. CDR3 sequence: CASSPTGGSGNTIYF. CDR3 DNA: TGTGCCAGCAGCCCAACAGGGGGATCGGGAAACACCATATATTTT.